This T cell receptor (beta chain) came from a study of blood T cell repertoires in COVID-19. Study information: From T cells, B-cell-depleted T cells, or PBMCs came the material, which was cDNA or gDNA.

CDR1 and CDR2 (germline): SGHDT, YYEEEE. V lost 0 bases to trimming and J lost 9 bases, with 9 bases between them. The CDR3 has 12 residues. Libraries were prepared by immunoSEQ multiplex PCR; TCRdb keeps only in-frame clonotypes and omits some of them. The sample has about 79,000 clones; 75% to 90% are singletons. This clonotype was obtained from a man aged 70 or older with active or convalescent COVID-19. Sequenced sample: peripheral blood. V is TRBV5-6 and J is TRBJ1-1, with D perhaps matching TRBD1 (5 bases). The CDR3 loop is CASSLAGLKAFF. The CDR3 nucleotides read TGTGCCAGCAGCTTGGCAGGGCTGAAAGCTTTCTTT.